One sample yielded the 10 T cell receptor beta chains listed below, sequenced in a study of T cell repertoires in cytomegalovirus infection. What these receptors recognize is not known. TCRdb processed the reads anew with MiXCR; each CDR3 protein has one entry. This table has over 40,000 distinct CDR3 sequences, around 21% appearing once. Sequencing was performed on CD8+ T cells from cultured PBMCs, taken from culture after CMV antigen stimulation. The receptors shown here come from a human donor in good health (CMV status not recorded). Some clones in this sample may be carry-over from other donors' samples.

This clonotype was seen ten or more times. The V and J genes are TRBV7-6 and TRBJ1-4; the D gene is possibly TRBD1 (5 bases). Per the germline V gene, CDR1 is SGHVS and CDR2 is FNYEAQ. V lost 4 bases and J 3 bases, leaving 12 bases between the germline ends. The CDR3 is 15 amino acids. The CDR3 sequence is CASSSGTEANEKLFF. The CDR3 nucleotides are TGTGCCAGCAGCTCGGGGACTGAAGCTAATGAAAAACTGTTTTTT.

This chain connects TRBV7-2 to TRBJ1-5; no definite D call. The CDR3 covers 15 residues. Germline V lookup: CDR1 SGHTA, CDR2 FQGNSA. V was shortened by 4 bases and J by 1 base, with 11 bases between the two germline ends. The CDR3 nucleotides are TGTGCCAGCAGCTCCAGGTACTCGAGCAATCAGCCCCAGCATTTT. Protein: CASSSRYSSNQPQHF.

This chain uses TRBV12-3 or TRBV12-4 with TRBJ2-5; no clear D. CDR3 length equals 14 residues. V shed 2 bases and J shed 4 bases, with 11 bases lying between them. The CDR3 sequence is CASSLRPWGETQYF. CDR3 sequence (DNA): TGTGCCAGCAGTTTACGCCCCTGGGGAGAGACCCAGTACTTC.

V gene TRBV5-6 combines with J gene TRBJ2-7; D possibly uses TRBD1 or TRBD2 (5 bases each). This CDR3 region has 12 residues. Germline CDR1 reads SGHDT; CDR2 reads YYEEEE. V was cut by 1 base and J by 10 bases, with 12 bases left in between. The CDR3 DNA reads TGTGCCAGCAGCTTGTTGGCTAGGGACCAGTACTTC. Protein sequence: CASSLLARDQYF.

This clonotype showed up many times. V and J are TRBV6-1 and TRBJ2-7; TRBD2 agrees at 11 bases. Losses at the gene ends were 5 bases for V and 4 bases for J; bases not matched to a gene: 4. Looked up from germline, CDR1 is MNHNS and CDR2 is SASEGT. This CDR3 region has 14 residues. The CDR3 reads CASSKTSGAYEQYF. CDR3 coding DNA: TGTGCCAGCAGTAAGACTAGCGGGGCATACGAGCAGTACTTC.

V and J are TRBV20-1 and TRBJ1-6, with a weak D call TRBD1 (5 bases). The CDR3 is 14 amino acids. CDR1 and CDR2 from the germline V gene are DFQATT and SNEGSKA (reference sequence). The germline V and J ends were trimmed by 4 bases and 10 bases, with 17 bases remaining between them. CDR3 in DNA: TGCAGTGCTACCAGCTACAGGTCGGACTCACCCCTCCACTTT. It translates to CSATSYRSDSPLHF.

This clonotype was seen a handful of times. The CDR3 DNA reads TGCGCCAGCAGCCAAGATTTCTTGGGGGCCGATACGCAGTATTTT. It encodes CASSQDFLGADTQYF. The chain recombines TRBV4-3 with TRBJ2-3; TRBD1 might be the D (6 bases). Germline CDR1 LGHNA, CDR2 YSLEER. V lost 0 bases to trimming and J lost 6 bases, with 13 bases between them. The CDR3 contains 15 residues.

This clonotype was seen at least ten times. CDR3 amino acids: CASRGQRGNTEAFF. The CDR3 DNA reads as TGTGCCAGCAGGGGTCAGAGGGGTAACACTGAAGCTTTCTTT. The rearrangement joins TRBV27 to TRBJ1-1, with a possible D match to TRBD1 (5 bases). Trimming cost V 6 bases and J 2 bases, with 13 bases left between them. The CDR3 contains 14 residues. Germline-derived CDR1 and CDR2 are MNHEY and SMNVEV (reference sequence).

The sample holds many counts of this clonotype. This chain links TRBV10-3 with TRBJ2-2; tentatively, D is TRBD1 or TRBD2 (5 bases each). Germline CDR1 ENHRY, CDR2 SYGVKD. Trimming removed 7 bases at V and 4 bases at J, with 10 bases between. This CDR3 comprises 13 residues. The CDR3 protein is CAIKAGSTGELFF. For the CDR3, the DNA is TGTGCCATCAAGGCAGGGAGCACCGGGGAGCTGTTTTTT.

The V call is TRBV27, the J call TRBJ2-7; 7 positions match TRBD1. The CDR3 sequence is 14 residues long. J was trimmed by 3 bases and V by 4 bases; bases with no gene match: 6. Looked up from germline, CDR1 is MNHEY and CDR2 is SMNVEV (reference sequence). The CDR3 DNA is TGTGCCAGCAGTTCGACGACAGGGCGCTACGAGCAGTACTTC. This gives the protein CASSSTTGRYEQYF.